Many counts were recorded for the clone carrying this T cell receptor (beta chain). Its matching antigen is unknown. This sample is part of a study of CD8+CD57+ T cells in acquired aplastic anemia. About the research overall: The average for DNA from sorted CD4+ and CD8+ cells was 3 to 4 ug. Study results and limitations: Any difference that existed in CD8+ Simpson's diversity between patients and controls was not significant.

Germline CDR1 is SQVTM and CDR2 is ANQGSEA. The CDR3 sequence is 12 residues long. The ends were cut back, 4 bases at V and 5 bases at J, with 9 bases in the middle. CD8+CD57+ cell expansion had been shown by flow cytometry in patients chosen for sequencing. The patients all had a severe acquired aplastic anemia diagnosis. There was no therapy given to any patient before the blood sampling took place. Genomic DNA templated the TCR beta VDJ and CDR3 profiling. One entry per CDR3 protein results from TCRdb running MiXCR on the reads. The table includes around 430,000 distinct CDR3 sequences, less than 35% detected once.

This chain connects TRBV29-1 to TRBJ2-1; D not resolved. Input material: sorted CD4+, CD8+, or CD8+CD57+ T cells (not recorded which) from PBMCs. The receptor was isolated from a human donor with aplastic anemia. In DNA, the CDR3 is TGCAGCGTTGCGTGGCGGAACAATGAGCAGTTCTTC. Translation gives CSVAWRNNEQFF.